The rows below give T cell receptor beta chains drawn from one sample of a study of T cell changes during pregnancy in multiple sclerosis. Libraries were prepared by immunoSEQ multiplex PCR; TCRdb keeps only in-frame clonotypes and omits some of them. The sample contains 45,000 to 55,000 clones, more than 85% of which appear only once. The sample here was peripheral blood, taken in the third trimester of pregnancy. The source of these receptors is a female donor with multiple sclerosis, enrolled in a pregnancy study. CDR3s include the opening cysteine and the closing phenylalanine or tryptophan. D genes are given only for firm matches. Clone size appears in some rows only: once, few, many, or a class for an expanded clone.

V: TRBV5-6; size: NA; D: NA; J: TRBJ2-5; length: 16; DNA: TGTGCCAGCAGCTTAAGCCCCGGTGACGGGGGTCGGACCCAGTACTTC; CDR3: CASSLSPGDGGRTQYF
V: TRBV4-2; size: many; D: TRBD2; J: TRBJ2-1; length: 15; DNA: TGTGCCAGCAGCCAAGAGAGCGGGGATTACAATGAGCAGTTCTTC; CDR3: CASSQESGDYNEQFF
V: TRBV19; size: NA; D: NA; J: TRBJ2-2; length: 11; DNA: TGTGCCAGTAGTATCGCCGGGGAGCTGTTTTTT; CDR3: CASSIAGELFF
V: TRBV14; size: NA; D: NA; J: TRBJ2-5; length: 13; DNA: TGTGCCAGCAGCCAAGATTGGAGGGAGACCCAGTACTTC; CDR3: CASSQDWRETQYF
V: TRBV29-1; size: few; D: TRBD2; J: TRBJ2-1; length: 15; DNA: TGCAGCGTTGAAGAGGGTCCTAGCGGGAGCAATGAGCAGTTCTTC; CDR3: CSVEEGPSGSNEQFF
V: TRBV9; size: NA; D: NA; J: TRBJ2-7; length: 13; DNA: TGTGCCAGCAGCGCCGAGGTGGATGGGGCGCAGTACTTC; CDR3: CASSAEVDGAQYF
V: TRBV27; size: NA; D: TRBD2; J: TRBJ2-3; length: 15; DNA: TGTGCCAGCAGTTTATGGGCGGGAGACCCAGATACGCAGTATTTT; CDR3: CASSLWAGDPDTQYF
V: TRBV5-8; size: NA; D: NA; J: TRBJ1-1; length: 13; DNA: TGTGCCAGCACCCCCTGGGGGGGCACTGAAGCTTTCTTT; CDR3: CASTPWGGTEAFF
V: TRBV9; size: once; D: NA; J: TRBJ2-2; length: 17; DNA: TGTGCCAGCAGCGTAGGGGTTGGCGGAGTAAACACCGGGGAGCTGTTTTTT; CDR3: CASSVGVGGVNTGELFF
V: TRBV6-6; size: NA; D: NA; J: TRBJ2-3; length: 13; DNA: TGTGCCAGCAGTTACATCGAGACAGATACGCAGTATTTT; CDR3: CASSYIETDTQYF
V: TRBV4-3; size: NA; D: TRBD2; J: TRBJ2-7; length: 18; DNA: TGCGCCAGCAGCCGCGAAGTTGGAGGACTAGCGGATACCTACGAGCAGTACTTC; CDR3: CASSREVGGLADTYEQYF
V: TRBV19; size: NA; D: NA; J: TRBJ2-1; length: 15; DNA: TGTGCCAGTAGTATAGCACGGGAAGCCTACAATGAGCAGTTCTTC; CDR3: CASSIAREAYNEQFF
V: TRBV6-1; size: NA; D: NA; J: TRBJ1-5; length: 14; DNA: TGTGCCAGCAGTGACACCCAGGGCAATCAGCCCCAGCATTTT; CDR3: CASSDTQGNQPQHF
V: TRBV19; size: NA; D: NA; J: TRBJ2-1; length: 15; DNA: TGTGCCAGTAGTATAGGGGGCGGAGCTCACAATGAGCAGTTCTTC; CDR3: CASSIGGGAHNEQFF
V: TRBV7-8; size: NA; D: TRBD2; J: TRBJ2-1; length: 14; DNA: TGTGCCAGCAGCTTAGGGCTAGCGGTAGGTGAGCAGTTCTTC; CDR3: CASSLGLAVGEQFF
V: TRBV29-1; size: NA; D: TRBD1; J: TRBJ2-1; length: 12; DNA: TGCAGCGTTGGGACAGGGGGGCATGAGCAGTTCTTC; CDR3: CSVGTGGHEQFF
V: TRBV14; size: NA; D: NA; J: TRBJ2-5; length: 16; DNA: TGTGCCAGCAGCCATAGAAGCTCGGTCTCGCAAGAGACCCAGTACTTC; CDR3: CASSHRSSVSQETQYF
V: TRBV7-2; size: NA; D: NA; J: TRBJ2-3; length: 15; DNA: TGTGCCAGCAGCCGCATAGCGGACGAGGCAGATACGCAGTATTTT; CDR3: CASSRIADEADTQYF
V: TRBV11-1; size: NA; D: NA; J: TRBJ2-7; length: 13; DNA: TGTGCCAGCAGCTTAGCGAGGGGGAGCGAGCAGTACTTC; CDR3: CASSLARGSEQYF
V: TRBV4-3; size: NA; D: NA; J: TRBJ2-7; length: 16; DNA: TGCGCCAGCAGCCAAGATTACGCGGGGCCTTTCTACGAGCAGTACTTC; CDR3: CASSQDYAGPFYEQYF
V: TRBV5-5; size: NA; D: NA; J: TRBJ2-1; length: 14; DNA: TGTGCCAGCAGCTTGGCGAGCGCCTACAATGAGCAGTTCTTC; CDR3: CASSLASAYNEQFF
V: TRBV6-5; size: NA; D: TRBD2; J: TRBJ2-1; length: 14; DNA: TGTGCCAGCAATCAAGCGGGAAGGTCGAATGAGCAGTTCTTC; CDR3: CASNQAGRSNEQFF
V: TRBV19; size: NA; D: TRBD1; J: TRBJ1-5; length: 14; DNA: TGTGCCAGTAGGACGGGACAGGCCAATCAGCCCCAGCATTTT; CDR3: CASRTGQANQPQHF
V: TRBV7-3; size: NA; D: TRBD2; J: TRBJ2-1; length: 16; DNA: TGTGCCAGCAGCCAGCTAGCGGGAGGGTCCTACAATGAGCAGTTCTTC; CDR3: CASSQLAGGSYNEQFF
V: TRBV27; size: once; D: NA; J: TRBJ2-1; length: 12; DNA: TGTGCCAGCAGTTGGAAGGGGAATGAGCAGTTCTTC; CDR3: CASSWKGNEQFF
V: TRBV19; size: NA; D: TRBD1; J: TRBJ1-4; length: 14; DNA: TGTGCCAGTGGGACAGGGGTACTTAATGAAAAACTGTTTTTT; CDR3: CASGTGVLNEKLFF
V: TRBV11-2; size: few; D: NA; J: TRBJ1-1; length: 14; DNA: TGTGCCAGCAGCCCCTTTCAGGGGAACACTGAAGCTTTCTTT; CDR3: CASSPFQGNTEAFF
V: TRBV9; size: few; D: NA; J: TRBJ1-2; length: 14; DNA: TGTGCCAGCACTGAAGCAGGGATTAACTATGGCTACACCTTC; CDR3: CASTEAGINYGYTF
V: TRBV5-5; size: NA; D: NA; J: TRBJ1-5; length: 14; DNA: TGTGCCAGCGGAGAGGGGGGGGGCAATCAGCCCCAGCATTTT; CDR3: CASGEGGGNQPQHF